One sample yielded the 30 T cell receptor beta chains listed below, sequenced in a study of Graves' ophthalmopathy and Graves' hyperthyroidism. From RNA, the CDR3 regions of TCR beta chains were amplified and sequenced. RT-PCR with HTBI primers came first, then second-round multiplex PCR. TCRdb analysed the multiplex PCR reads with MiXCR anew, one entry per CDR3 protein. The table lists more than 300,000 distinct CDR3 sequences, just over 15% of them singletons. The sample was peripheral blood. Source of these receptors: a woman between 18 and 29 years old with stable Graves' hyperthyroidism.

This clonotype has ten or more counts. The chain combines TRBV12-3 or TRBV12-4 with TRBJ1-1, with D unresolved. CDR3 length equals 14 residues. Trimming shortened V by 5 bases and J by 1 base, and 11 bases separated the two germline ends. The DNA of the CDR3 is TGTGCCAGCAGTGATACATCTTCGAACACTGAAGCTTTCTTT. This sequence encodes CASSDTSSNTEAFF.

This clonotype was counted a few times. The chain uses TRBV12-3 or TRBV12-4 and TRBJ1-5; D not resolved. V was shortened by 6 bases and J by 7 bases, with 10 bases between the two germline ends. The CDR3 is 12 residues long. Here the CDR3 reads CASSPHGQPQHF. The CDR3 nucleotides read TGTGCCAGCAGCCCCCACGGACAGCCCCAGCATTTT.

This clonotype was seen ten or more times. This chain uses TRBV28 with TRBJ2-5, with 13 bases matching TRBD2. CDR3 length: 16 residues. In germline, CDR1 is MDHEN, CDR2 SYDVKM. V lost 8 bases to trimming and J lost 2 bases; unmatched junction nucleotides: 8. The CDR3 loop is CASSPRGLAGQETQYF. Written as DNA, the CDR3 is TGTGCCAGCTCACCCAGGGGACTAGCGGGGCAAGAGACCCAGTACTTC.

This clonotype appeared many times. The rearrangement links TRBV20-1 to TRBJ1-1; D gene unclear. The CDR3 covers 13 residues. Germline-derived CDR1 and CDR2 are DFQATT and SNEGSKA (reference sequence). V lost 2 bases and J lost 4, with 11 bases in between. CDR3 region: CSARYGESTEAFF. The CDR3 DNA reads TGCAGTGCTAGATACGGGGAAAGCACTGAAGCTTTCTTT.

This clonotype was counted only a few times. The chain employs TRBV12-3 or TRBV12-4 and TRBJ1-5; 11 nucleotides align to TRBD1. With V trimmed by 6 bases and J by 7 bases, 5 bases remained unmatched. CDR3 length equals 14 residues. The CDR3 here is CASRGQGARQPQHF. In DNA form, the CDR3 reads TGTGCCAGCAGAGGACAGGGGGCACGACAGCCCCAGCATTTT.

This clonotype was counted only a few times. J is TRBJ1-5 and V is TRBV7-2; D is undetermined. The CDR3 is 13 residues long. Trimming cost V 2 bases and J 7 bases, with 9 bases left between them. Germline assignment: CDR1 SGHTA and CDR2 FQGNSA. The CDR3 here is CASSLSPQQPQHF. In nucleotides, the CDR3 is TGTGCCAGCAGCTTAAGCCCCCAACAGCCCCAGCATTTT.

This clonotype came up once. It is unclear where the CDR3 begins or ends on the DNA, so no DNA is shown, and the CDR3 is as TCRdb lists it. This CDR3 is CSVGVGNSPLNF. V and J are TRBV29-1 and TRBJ1-6. The germline gives CDR1 SQVTM, CDR2 ANQGSEA. The CDR3 spans 12 amino acids, including both terminal residues.

The table lists this clonotype with many counts. The gene calls are TRBV24-1 and TRBJ2-2; tentatively, D is TRBD1 or TRBD2 (5 bases each). Between the trimmed V and J ends, which lost 10 bases and 3 bases, there was a span of 17 bases. This CDR3 is 15 amino acids long. In germline, CDR1 is KGHDR, CDR2 SFDVKD. The CDR3 DNA reads TGTGCCACAGCTACGGGACGCCCGGACACCGGGGAGCTGTTTTTT. Protein sequence: CATATGRPDTGELFF.

This clonotype was counted many times. The chain employs TRBV5-1 and TRBJ2-5; TRBD1 is a possible D gene (6 bases). Looked up from germline, CDR1 is SGHRS and CDR2 is YFSETQ. The CDR3 loop spans 14 amino acids. Trimming removed 2 bases from V and 2 bases from J, with 10 bases in between. In nucleotides, the CDR3 is TGCGCCAGCAGCTTCTCCGGGACACAAGAGACCCAGTACTTC. Residues: CASSFSGTQETQYF.

This clonotype was counted ten times or more. The V call is TRBV5-1, the J call TRBJ2-7; D remains ambiguous. V shed 1 base and J shed 5 bases, with 10 bases lying between them. Germline loops: CDR1 SGHRS, CDR2 YFSETQ. CDR3 length equals 13 residues. CDR3 sequence reads: CASSLQATNEQYF. CDR3 DNA: TGCGCCAGCAGCTTGCAGGCAACCAACGAGCAGTACTTC.

This clonotype has at least ten counts. The V gene is TRBV12-3 or TRBV12-4, the J gene TRBJ1-5, with no clear D. CDR3 size: 11 residues. V dropped 4 bases and J dropped 5 bases, with 3 bases sitting between them. The CDR3 sequence: CASSSDQPQHF. The CDR3 region has the DNA TGTGCCAGCAGTTCTGATCAGCCCCAGCATTTT.

This clonotype has only a few counts. The gene calls are TRBV18 and TRBJ1-2; 10 bases are shared with TRBD1. Per the germline V gene, CDR1 is KGHSH and CDR2 is LQKENI. This CDR3 has 15 amino acids. V shed 3 bases and J 5 bases; nucleotides not matched to a gene: 6. CDR3 sequence (DNA): TGTGCCAGCTCACCCCGGACAGGGGGTGTATATGGCTACACCTTC. Translated: CASSPRTGGVYGYTF.

This clonotype was counted at least ten times. The rearrangement joins TRBV4-1 to TRBJ1-1; the D is unclear. The V gene's germline CDR1 is MGHRA and CDR2 YSYEKL. The V end was cut by 1 base, the J end by 8 bases, with 5 bases between. The CDR3 has 11 amino acids. The CDR3 loop is CASSQGREAFF. The CDR3 DNA sequence: TGCGCCAGCAGCCAAGGCCGGGAAGCTTTCTTT.

This clonotype has a count of ten or more. The chain carries TRBV5-1 and TRBJ1-5; D unclear. Trimming left V 0 bases short and J 4 bases short, with 11 bases between. Per the germline V gene, CDR1 is SGHRS and CDR2 is YFSETQ. CDR3 length equals 15 residues. The CDR3 coding sequence is TGCGCCAGCAGCTTGGCTGGGCAAACAAATCAGCCCCAGCATTTT. Translation gives CASSLAGQTNQPQHF.

On this clonotype itself: This may be a read error: a much more frequent sequence differs by one nucleotide. Since no conserved phenylalanine or tryptophan closes the CDR3, a read error is the likely cause. CDR3 amino acids: CASSSEGRAQHL. CDR3 nucleotides: TGTGCCAGCAGTTCCGAAGGAAGAGCCCAGCATCTT. This chain joins TRBV12-3 or TRBV12-4 and TRBJ1-5; D is unclear. V was cut by 4 bases and J by 11 bases, with 12 bases left in between. The CDR3 is 12 amino acids.

This clonotype was counted ten times or more. The chain has TRBV6-2 or TRBV6-3 and TRBJ1-2; the match to TRBD1 covers 12 bases. V was pared by 4 bases and J by 4 bases, with 13 bases of the junction left unmatched. The germline V gene has CDR1 MNHEY and CDR2 SVGEGT. CDR3 length: 18 residues. The CDR3 loop reads CASSSTVGQGAWGYGYTF. The CDR3 bases are TGTGCCAGCAGTTCTACCGTGGGACAGGGGGCCTGGGGCTATGGCTACACCTTC.

The chain combines TRBV7-3 with TRBJ2-7, with 8 nucleotides matching TRBD1. Trimming cost V 0 bases and J 5 bases; bases outside gene matches: 6. The CDR3 sequence is 15 residues long. Germline-derived CDR1 and CDR2 are SGHTA and FQGTGA. CDR3 loop: CASSLTGQGVDEQYF. CDR3 nucleotides: TGTGCCAGCAGCTTAACTGGACAGGGTGTAGACGAGCAGTACTTC.

At least ten counts were recorded for this clonotype. CDR3 DNA sequence: TGTGCCAGCACCGCGGGGGACATCTTGATTGTGGGGGGCTACACCTTC. It codes for CASTAGDILIVGGYTF. The genes are TRBV12-3 or TRBV12-4 and TRBJ1-2; D may be TRBD1 (6 bases). The CDR3 spans 16 residues. The V end was cut by 7 bases, the J end by 8 bases, with 26 bases between.

This clonotype was seen only a few times. The chain links TRBV28 to TRBJ2-2; D is uncertain. V was cut by 6 bases and J by 6 bases, with 17 bases left in between. This CDR3 spans 15 amino acids. Per the germline V gene, CDR1 is MDHEN and CDR2 is SYDVKM. The CDR3 sequence is CASRLRVLGPGELFF. The CDR3 region has the DNA TGTGCCAGCAGACTCCGGGTTCTGGGCCCCGGGGAGCTGTTTTTT.

This clonotype has ten or more counts. This chain uses TRBV5-1 with TRBJ1-1; 10 bases align to TRBD1. The CDR3 contains 14 residues. Germline V gives CDR1 SGHRS, CDR2 YFSETQ. The V and J ends lost 4 bases and 5 bases, in that order; junction bases with no gene match: 5. For the CDR3, the DNA is TGCGCCAGCAGCCTTCCGGGACAGGGGACTGAAGCTTTCTTT. Its translation: CASSLPGQGTEAFF.

V usage is TRBV7-3 and J usage is TRBJ2-7; TRBD1 agrees at 11 bases. Germline CDR1 is SGHTA and CDR2 is FQGTGA. V gave up 1 base and J gave up 3 bases; unmatched junction bases: 14. CDR3 length: 19 residues. CDR3 bases: TGTGCCAGCAGCTTAAGCGTTATCGGATGGGACAGGGGGGTCTACGAGCAGTACTTC. Residues: CASSLSVIGWDRGVYEQYF.

The chain joins TRBV9 to TRBJ2-2; TRBD2 matches at 9 bases. This CDR3 is 17 amino acids long. From germline, CDR1 is SGDLS and CDR2 YYNGEE. J was trimmed by 5 bases and V by 3 bases; bases with no gene match: 11. The CDR3, as DNA: TGTGCCAGCAGCGCCCTGCCGGCGGGGGGGAAGACCGGGGAGCTGTTTTTT. It specifies CASSALPAGGKTGELFF.

The chain uses TRBV3-1 and TRBJ2-5, with 12 bases fitting TRBD2. This CDR3 is 16 amino acids long. Unmatched junction bases numbered 6, after V lost 4 bases and J lost 3 bases. Per the germline V gene, CDR1 is LGHDT and CDR2 is YNNKEL (reference sequence). CDR3 sequence (DNA): TGTGCCAGCAGCCGGCTGACTAGCGGGGGAGAAGAGACCCAGTACTTC. Translation: CASSRLTSGGEETQYF.

This clonotype showed up many times. The chain couples TRBV6-2 or TRBV6-3 to TRBJ1-1; no definite D call. The CDR3 runs 14 residues. V lost 6 bases, J lost 3 bases, and 14 bases lay in between. Germline V CDR1 and CDR2: MNHEY, SVGEGT. The CDR3 nucleotides are TGTGCCAGCAGCCAAACGAGATGGGACACTGAAGCTTTCTTT. Protein: CASSQTRWDTEAFF.

This clonotype showed up just a few times. The chain combines TRBV11-2 with TRBJ2-3; 10 bases are shared with TRBD1. CDR3 length: 15 residues. Germline lookup yields CDR1 SGHAT and CDR2 FQNNGV. Germline trimming cut 4 bases from V and 5 bases from J; bases unmatched to any gene: 6. DNA for the CDR3: TGTGCCAGCAGCTCGGACAGGGGGTTTGAAGATACGCAGTATTTT. This gives the protein CASSSDRGFEDTQYF. The variable domain in full, with the rest retrieved from reference TRBV11-2 and TRBJ2-3, is EAGVAQSPRYKIIEKRQSVAFWCNPISGHATLYWYQQILGQGPKLLIQFQNNGVVDDSQLPKDRFSAERLKGVDSTLKIQPAKLEDSAVYLCASSSDRGFEDTQYFGPGTRLTVL.

This clonotype was counted between two and nine times. The CDR3 loop is CASSEDRIGNTEAFF. CDR3 nucleotide sequence: TGTGCCAGCAGTGAAGACAGGATTGGGAACACTGAAGCTTTCTTT. This chain connects TRBV6-1 to TRBJ1-1, with a possible D match to TRBD1 (5 bases). V dropped 1 base and J dropped 1 base, with 10 bases sitting between them. Germline V gene sequence: CDR1 MNHNS, CDR2 SASEGT. This CDR3 has 15 amino acids.

This clonotype was recorded at least ten times. The CDR3, as DNA: TGTGCCAGCAGCCCCGGCAGGGAATGGTCTGAAGCTTTCTTT. Amino acid sequence: CASSPGREWSEAFF. The chain has TRBV6-2 or TRBV6-3 and TRBJ1-1; D might be TRBD1 (5 bases). The CDR3 runs 14 residues. Trimming stripped 6 bases from V and 6 bases from J, with 17 bases between. CDR1 and CDR2 (germline): MNHEY, SVGEGT.

Many counts were recorded for this clonotype. This sequence joins TRBV7-2 and TRBJ2-5; D not certain. This CDR3 region has 13 residues. V dropped 4 bases and J dropped 2 bases, with 8 bases sitting between them. Germline CDR1 SGHTA, CDR2 FQGNSA. This CDR3 reads CASSSARQETQYF. The CDR3 nucleotides read TGTGCCAGCAGCTCTGCCAGGCAAGAGACCCAGTACTTC.

This clonotype has a handful of counts. The J gene is TRBJ1-1, the V gene TRBV19; D uncertain. CDR1 is LNHDA and CDR2 is SQIVND in the germline V gene (reference sequence). V was clipped by 6 bases and J by 2 bases, with 13 bases between them. This CDR3 is 14 amino acids long. DNA for the CDR3: TGTGCCAGTAGGAACCGCTGGGGAAACACTGAAGCTTTCTTT. Encoded protein: CASRNRWGNTEAFF.

This clonotype has just a few counts. The chain combines TRBV11-2 with TRBJ2-5; unclear D gene. The V gene's germline CDR1 is SGHAT and CDR2 FQNNGV. V dropped 1 base and J dropped 5 bases, with 14 bases sitting between them. The CDR3 is 15 residues long. The chain's CDR3 is CASSLGSPREETQYF. The CDR3 coding sequence is TGTGCCAGCAGCTTAGGTTCTCCTAGAGAGGAGACCCAGTACTTC.